This T cell receptor beta chain was captured in a study of T-cell reconstitution after alpha-beta-depleted transplantation in children. V dropped 0 bases and J dropped 6; count of bases not matched to a gene: 9. The CDR3 covers 17 residues. The germline CDR1 and CDR2 sequences are LGHNA and YNFKEQ. The authors prepared the TCRbeta library with unique molecular identifiers. TCRdb recomputed calls from the PCR reads with MiXCR, one row per CDR3 protein. The table lists roughly 350,000 distinct CDR3 sequences, 10% of them singletons. This clonotype appeared many times. The rearrangement links TRBV4-2 to TRBJ2-7; 12 bases match TRBD2. This receptor was identified in a human donor who donated a stem cell graft to a child with acute lymphoblastic leukemia. The sequencing used PBMCs from the stem cell graft donor, collected from the stem cell graft. The chain's CDR3 is CASSQDGGPSGRAEQYF. The DNA of the CDR3 is TGTGCCAGCAGCCAAGATGGAGGGCCTAGCGGGAGGGCCGAGCAGTACTTC.